This T cell receptor (beta chain) stems from a study of T cell responses to AZD1222 COVID-19 vaccine. Study observations and caveats: Repertoires in all cases were sampled only once the peak T cell response had passed.

The repertoire was sequenced with immunoSEQ multiplex PCR; TCRdb's copy has only in-frame clones and lacks some. The table has 90,000 to 100,000 clones, 70% to 90% seen once. A note on this clone: Its antigen is not known.

The sequencing here drew on peripheral blood, taken 28 days after the second AZD1222 dose. The TCR sequence derives from an adult who received the AZD1222 COVID-19 vaccine.

This CDR3 is CASTKGFNTEAFF. Written as DNA, the CDR3 is TGTGCCAGCACCAAGGGGTTTAACACTGAAGCTTTCTTT. J is TRBJ1-1 and V is TRBV6-5, with a weak D call TRBD1 (5 bases). CDR3 size: 13 residues. The V end was cut by 7 bases, the J end by 2 bases, with 11 bases between. Germline lookup yields CDR1 MNHEY and CDR2 SVGAGI.